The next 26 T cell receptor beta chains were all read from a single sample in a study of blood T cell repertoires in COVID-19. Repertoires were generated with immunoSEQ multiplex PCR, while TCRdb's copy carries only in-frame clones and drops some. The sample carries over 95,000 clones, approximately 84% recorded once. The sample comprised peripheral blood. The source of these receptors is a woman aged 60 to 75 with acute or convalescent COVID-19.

The CDR3 DNA is TGTGCCAGCAGCTCGACTAGCGGGGGGGCCATGACCCAGTACTTC. Translating gives CASSSTSGGAMTQYF. The chain combines TRBV7-2 with TRBJ2-5; TRBD2 agrees at 14 bases. Germline values: CDR1 SGHTA, CDR2 FQGNSA. The junction had 5 bases not matched to a gene; V was cut back by 4 bases and J by 7 bases. The CDR3 length is 15 residues.

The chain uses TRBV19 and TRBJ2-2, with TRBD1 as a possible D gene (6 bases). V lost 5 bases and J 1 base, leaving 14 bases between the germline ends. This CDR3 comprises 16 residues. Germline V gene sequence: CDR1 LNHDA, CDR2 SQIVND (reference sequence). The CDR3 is CASSQQGLRNTGELFF. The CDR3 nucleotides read TGTGCCAGTAGTCAACAGGGCCTACGGAACACCGGGGAGCTGTTTTTT.

This CDR3 is CASSQGGTREYIQYF. CDR3 in DNA: TGTGCCAGCAGCCAAGGAGGAACCCGAGAATACATTCAGTACTTC. The chain combines TRBV4-2 with TRBJ2-4; D is undetermined. There are 15 residues in the CDR3. The ends were cut back, 1 base at V and 8 bases at J, with 15 bases in the middle. Germline assignment: CDR1 LGHNA and CDR2 YNFKEQ.

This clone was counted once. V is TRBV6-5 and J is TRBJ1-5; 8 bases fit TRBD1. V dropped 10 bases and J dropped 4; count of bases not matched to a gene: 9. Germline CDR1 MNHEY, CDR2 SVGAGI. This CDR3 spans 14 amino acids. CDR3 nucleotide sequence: TGTGCCACGACCTGGACAGGGACTAATCAGCCCCAGCATTTT. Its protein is CATTWTGTNQPQHF.

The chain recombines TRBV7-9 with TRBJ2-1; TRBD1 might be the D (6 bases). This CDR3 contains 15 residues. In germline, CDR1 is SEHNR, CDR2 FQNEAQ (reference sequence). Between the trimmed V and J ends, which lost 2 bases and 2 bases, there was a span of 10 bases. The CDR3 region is CASSLLTGAYNEQFF. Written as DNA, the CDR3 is TGTGCCAGCAGCTTATTGACAGGCGCCTACAATGAGCAGTTCTTC.

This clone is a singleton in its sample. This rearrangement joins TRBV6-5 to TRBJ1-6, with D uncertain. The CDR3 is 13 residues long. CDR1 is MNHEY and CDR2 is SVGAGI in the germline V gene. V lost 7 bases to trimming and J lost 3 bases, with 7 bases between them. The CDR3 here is CASTKRYNSPLHF. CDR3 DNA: TGTGCCAGCACGAAGCGCTATAATTCACCCCTCCACTTT.

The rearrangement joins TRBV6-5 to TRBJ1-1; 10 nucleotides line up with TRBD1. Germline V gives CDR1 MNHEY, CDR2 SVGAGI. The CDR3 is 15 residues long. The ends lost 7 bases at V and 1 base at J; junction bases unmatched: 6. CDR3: CASTQGQGGNTEAFF. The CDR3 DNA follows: TGTGCCAGCACCCAAGGACAGGGGGGGAACACTGAAGCTTTCTTT.

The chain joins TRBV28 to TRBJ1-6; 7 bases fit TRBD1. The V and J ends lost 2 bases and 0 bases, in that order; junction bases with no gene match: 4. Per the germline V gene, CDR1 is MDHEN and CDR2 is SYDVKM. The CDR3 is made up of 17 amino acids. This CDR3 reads CASSLVQGSSYNSPLHF. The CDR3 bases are TGTGCCAGCAGTTTAGTACAGGGGAGCTCCTATAATTCACCCCTCCACTTT.

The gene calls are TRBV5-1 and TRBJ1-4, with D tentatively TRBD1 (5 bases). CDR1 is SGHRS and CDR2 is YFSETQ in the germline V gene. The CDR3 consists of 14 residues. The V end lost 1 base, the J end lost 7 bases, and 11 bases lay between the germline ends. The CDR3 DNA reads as TGCGCCAGCAGCTTGATCCAGGGCGGTGAAAAACTGTTTTTT. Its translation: CASSLIQGGEKLFF.

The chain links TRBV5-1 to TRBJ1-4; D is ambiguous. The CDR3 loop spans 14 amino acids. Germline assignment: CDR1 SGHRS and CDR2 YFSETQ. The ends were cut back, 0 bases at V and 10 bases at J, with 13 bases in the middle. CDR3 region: CASSLEPQSGKLFF. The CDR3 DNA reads TGCGCCAGCAGCTTGGAACCACAGAGTGGAAAACTGTTTTTT.

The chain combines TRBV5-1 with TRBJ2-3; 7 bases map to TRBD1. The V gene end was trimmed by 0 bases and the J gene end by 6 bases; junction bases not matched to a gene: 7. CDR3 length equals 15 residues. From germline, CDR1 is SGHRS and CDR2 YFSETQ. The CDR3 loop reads CASSLGGGNYDTQYF. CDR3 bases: TGCGCCAGCAGCTTGGGAGGGGGCAACTACGATACGCAGTATTTT.

This CDR3 reads CASRSSGGANEQFF. The CDR3 bases are TGCGCCAGCAGATCCAGCGGGGGGGCGAATGAGCAGTTCTTC. The V gene is TRBV5-1, the J gene TRBJ2-1; the match to TRBD2 covers 10 bases. Germline CDR1 is SGHRS and CDR2 is YFSETQ. The junction had 6 bases not matched to a gene; V was cut back by 5 bases and J by 7 bases. The CDR3 sequence is 14 residues long. Full variable domain (missing parts from reference TRBV5-1 and TRBJ2-1): KAGVTQTPRYLIKTRGQQVTLSCSPISGHRSVSWYQQTPGQGLQFLFEYFSETQRNKGNFPGRFSGRQFSNSRSEMNVSTLELGDSALYLCASRSSGGANEQFFGPGTRLTVL.

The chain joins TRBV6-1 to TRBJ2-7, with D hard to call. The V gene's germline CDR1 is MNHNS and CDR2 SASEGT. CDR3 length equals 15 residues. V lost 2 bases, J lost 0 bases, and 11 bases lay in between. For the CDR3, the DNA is TGTGCCAGCAGTGAACGCGGATCCAGCTCCTACGAGCAGTACTTC. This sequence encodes CASSERGSSSYEQYF.

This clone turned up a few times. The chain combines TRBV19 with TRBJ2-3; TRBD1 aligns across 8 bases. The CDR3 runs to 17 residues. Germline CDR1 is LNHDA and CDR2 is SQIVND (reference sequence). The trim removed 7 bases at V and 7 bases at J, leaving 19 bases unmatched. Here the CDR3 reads CASIPSREQGGLNTQYF. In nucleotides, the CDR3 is TGTGCCAGTATCCCGTCGAGGGAACAGGGGGGTTTGAATACGCAGTATTTT.

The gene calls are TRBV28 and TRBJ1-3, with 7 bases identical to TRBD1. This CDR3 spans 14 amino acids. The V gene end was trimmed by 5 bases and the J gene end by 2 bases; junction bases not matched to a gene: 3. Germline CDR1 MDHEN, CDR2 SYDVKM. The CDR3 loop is CASSRGGAGNTIYF. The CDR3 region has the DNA TGTGCCAGCAGTCGAGGGGGCGCTGGAAACACCATATATTTT. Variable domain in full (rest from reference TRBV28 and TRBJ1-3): DVKVTQSSRYLVKRTGEKVFLECVQDMDHENMFWYRQDPGLGLRLIYFSYDVKMKEKGDIPEGYSVSREKKERFSLILESASTNQTSMYLCASSRGGAGNTIYFGEGSWLTVV.

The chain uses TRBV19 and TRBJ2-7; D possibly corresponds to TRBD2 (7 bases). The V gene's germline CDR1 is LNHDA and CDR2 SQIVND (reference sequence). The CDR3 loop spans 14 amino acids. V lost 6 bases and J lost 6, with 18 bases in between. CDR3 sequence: CASSVGRGLGEQYF. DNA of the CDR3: TGTGCCAGTAGCGTGGGGCGGGGGCTTGGCGAGCAGTACTTC.

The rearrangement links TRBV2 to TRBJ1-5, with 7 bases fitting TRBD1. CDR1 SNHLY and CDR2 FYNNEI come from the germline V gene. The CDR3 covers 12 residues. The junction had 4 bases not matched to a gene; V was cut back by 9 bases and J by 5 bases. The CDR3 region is CASWDRDQPQHF. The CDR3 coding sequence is TGTGCCAGTTGGGACAGAGATCAGCCCCAGCATTTT. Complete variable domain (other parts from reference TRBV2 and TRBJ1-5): EPEVTQTPSHQVTQMGQEVILRCVPISNHLYFYWYRQILGQKVEFLVSFYNNEISEKSEIFDDQFSVERPDGSNFTLKIRSTKLEDSAMYFCASWDRDQPQHFGDGTRLSIL.

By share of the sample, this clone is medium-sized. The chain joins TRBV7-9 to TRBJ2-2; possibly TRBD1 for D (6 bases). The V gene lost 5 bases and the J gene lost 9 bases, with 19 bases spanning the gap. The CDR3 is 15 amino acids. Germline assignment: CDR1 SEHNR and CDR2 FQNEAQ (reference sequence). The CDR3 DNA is TGTGCCAGCAGCCCGACGCGGACAGTTGAAAGGGAGCTGTTTTTT. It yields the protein CASSPTRTVERELFF.

The CDR3 spells CASSPRQGNQPQHF. The CDR3 nucleotides read TGTGCCAGCTCACCTAGACAGGGAAATCAGCCCCAGCATTTT. V is TRBV18 and J is TRBJ1-5; 7 bases are shared with TRBD1. Germline trimming cut 3 bases from V and 4 bases from J; bases unmatched to any gene: 3. The CDR3 loop spans 14 amino acids. CDR1 is KGHSH and CDR2 is LQKENI in the germline V gene.

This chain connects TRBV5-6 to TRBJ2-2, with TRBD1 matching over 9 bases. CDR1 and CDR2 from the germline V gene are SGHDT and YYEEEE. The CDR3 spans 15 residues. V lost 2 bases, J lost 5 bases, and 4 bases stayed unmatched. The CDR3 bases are TGTGCCAGCAGCTTCGGGACAGGGTCAACCGGGGAGCTGTTTTTT. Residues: CASSFGTGSTGELFF.

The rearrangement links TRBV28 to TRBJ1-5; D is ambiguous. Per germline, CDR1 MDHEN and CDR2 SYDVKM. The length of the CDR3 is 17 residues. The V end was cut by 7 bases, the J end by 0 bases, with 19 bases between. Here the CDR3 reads CASTRSPPNRSNQPQHF. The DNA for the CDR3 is TGTGCCAGCACCAGGTCCCCCCCAAACCGTAGCAATCAGCCCCAGCATTTT. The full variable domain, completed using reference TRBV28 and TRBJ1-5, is DVKVTQSSRYLVKRTGEKVFLECVQDMDHENMFWYRQDPGLGLRLIYFSYDVKMKEKGDIPEGYSVSREKKERFSLILESASTNQTSMYLCASTRSPPNRSNQPQHFGDGTRLSIL.

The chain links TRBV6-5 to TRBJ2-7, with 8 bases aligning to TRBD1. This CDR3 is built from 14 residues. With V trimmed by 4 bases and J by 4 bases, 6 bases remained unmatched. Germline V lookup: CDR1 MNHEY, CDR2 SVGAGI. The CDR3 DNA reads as TGTGCCAGCAGTTCCGACAGGGGCTCGTACGAGCAGTACTTC. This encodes CASSSDRGSYEQYF.

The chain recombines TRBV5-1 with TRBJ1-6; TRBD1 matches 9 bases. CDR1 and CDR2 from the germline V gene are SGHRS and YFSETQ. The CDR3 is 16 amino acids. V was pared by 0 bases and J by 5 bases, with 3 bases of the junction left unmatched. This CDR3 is CASSLVGTGNNSPLHF. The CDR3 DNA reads TGCGCCAGCAGCTTGGTCGGGACAGGGAATAATTCACCCCTCCACTTT.

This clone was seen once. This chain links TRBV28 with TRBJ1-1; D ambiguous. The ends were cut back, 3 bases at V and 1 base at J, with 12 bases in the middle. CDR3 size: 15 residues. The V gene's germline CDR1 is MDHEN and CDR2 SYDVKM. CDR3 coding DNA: TGTGCCAGCAGTTTCGGCCGGGGAGGGAACACTGAAGCTTTCTTT. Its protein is CASSFGRGGNTEAFF. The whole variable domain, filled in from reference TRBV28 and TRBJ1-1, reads DVKVTQSSRYLVKRTGEKVFLECVQDMDHENMFWYRQDPGLGLRLIYFSYDVKMKEKGDIPEGYSVSREKKERFSLILESASTNQTSMYLCASSFGRGGNTEAFFGQGTRLTVV.

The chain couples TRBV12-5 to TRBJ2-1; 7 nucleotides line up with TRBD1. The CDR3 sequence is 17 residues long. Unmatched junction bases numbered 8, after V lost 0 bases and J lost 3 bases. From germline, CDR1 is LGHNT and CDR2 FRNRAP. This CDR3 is CASGLVRIGGDYNEQFF. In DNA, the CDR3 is TGTGCTAGTGGTTTGGTACGAATAGGGGGCGACTACAATGAGCAGTTCTTC.

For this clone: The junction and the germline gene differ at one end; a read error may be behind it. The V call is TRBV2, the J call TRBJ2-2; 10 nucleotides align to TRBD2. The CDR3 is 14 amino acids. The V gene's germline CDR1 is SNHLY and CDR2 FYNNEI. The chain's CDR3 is CACSGGEVTGELFF. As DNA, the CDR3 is TGTGCCTGCAGCGGGGGGGAGGTCACCGGGGAGCTGTTTTTT.